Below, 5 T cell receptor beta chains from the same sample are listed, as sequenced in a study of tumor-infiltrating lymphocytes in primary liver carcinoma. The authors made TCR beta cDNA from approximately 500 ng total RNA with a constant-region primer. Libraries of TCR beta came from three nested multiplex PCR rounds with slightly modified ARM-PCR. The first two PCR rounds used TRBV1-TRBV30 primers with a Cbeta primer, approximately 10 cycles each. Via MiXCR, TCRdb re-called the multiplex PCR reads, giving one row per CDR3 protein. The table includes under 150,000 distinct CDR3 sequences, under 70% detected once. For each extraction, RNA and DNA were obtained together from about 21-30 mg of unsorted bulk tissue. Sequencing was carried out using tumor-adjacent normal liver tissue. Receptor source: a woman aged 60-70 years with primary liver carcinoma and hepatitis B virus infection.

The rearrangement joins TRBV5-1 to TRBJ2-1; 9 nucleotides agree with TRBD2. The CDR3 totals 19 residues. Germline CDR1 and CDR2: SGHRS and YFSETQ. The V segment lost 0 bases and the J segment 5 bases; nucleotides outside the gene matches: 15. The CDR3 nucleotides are TGCGCCAGCAGCTTGGAAGGTAGCGGGAGTTCATGGTTGGACAATGAGCAGTTCTTC. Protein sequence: CASSLEGSGSSWLDNEQFF.

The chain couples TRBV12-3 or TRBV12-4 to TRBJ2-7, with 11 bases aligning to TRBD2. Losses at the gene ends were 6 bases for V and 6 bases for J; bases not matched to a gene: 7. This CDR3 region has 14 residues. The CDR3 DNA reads TGTGCCAGCAGCCTGACTAGCGGGATTAGCGAGCAGTACTTC. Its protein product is CASSLTSGISEQYF.

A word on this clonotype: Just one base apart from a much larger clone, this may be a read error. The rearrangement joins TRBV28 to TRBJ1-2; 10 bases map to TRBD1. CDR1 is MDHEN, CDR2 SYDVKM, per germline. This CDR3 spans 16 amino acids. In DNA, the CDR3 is TGTGCCAACAGTACGCTGACGGGACAGGGGCTTTATGGCTACACCTTC. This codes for CANSTLTGQGLYGYTF.

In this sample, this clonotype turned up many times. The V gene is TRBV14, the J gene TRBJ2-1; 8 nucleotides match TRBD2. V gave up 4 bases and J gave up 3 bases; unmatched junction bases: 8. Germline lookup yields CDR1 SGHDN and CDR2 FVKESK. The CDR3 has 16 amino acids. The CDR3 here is CASSPRAGDFYNEQFF. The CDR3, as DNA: TGTGCCAGCAGCCCTAGAGCGGGAGACTTCTACAATGAGCAGTTCTTC.

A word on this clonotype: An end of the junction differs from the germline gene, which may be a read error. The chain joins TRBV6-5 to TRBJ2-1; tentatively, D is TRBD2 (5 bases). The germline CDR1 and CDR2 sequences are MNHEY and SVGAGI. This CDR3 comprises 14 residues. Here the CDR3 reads CTSALVVGVGEQFF. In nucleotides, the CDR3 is TGTACCAGCGCGTTAGTAGTGGGAGTTGGTGAGCAGTTCTTC.